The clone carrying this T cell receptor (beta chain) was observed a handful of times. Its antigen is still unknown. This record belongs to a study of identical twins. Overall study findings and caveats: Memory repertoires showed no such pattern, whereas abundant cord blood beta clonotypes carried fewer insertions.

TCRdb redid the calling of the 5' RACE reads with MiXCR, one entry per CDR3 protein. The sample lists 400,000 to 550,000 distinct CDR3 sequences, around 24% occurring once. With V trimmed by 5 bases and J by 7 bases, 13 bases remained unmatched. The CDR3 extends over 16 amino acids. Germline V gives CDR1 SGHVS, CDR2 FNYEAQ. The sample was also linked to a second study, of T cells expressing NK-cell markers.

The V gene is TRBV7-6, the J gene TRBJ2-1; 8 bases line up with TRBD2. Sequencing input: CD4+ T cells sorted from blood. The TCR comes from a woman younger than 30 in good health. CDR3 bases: TGTGCCAGCAGCAGACCGCGGGGGGCCGGGTTTAATGAGCAGTTCTTC. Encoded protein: CASSRPRGAGFNEQFF.